The clone carrying this T cell receptor (beta chain) was seen repeatedly, ten times or more. Antigen: not known. The data belong to a study of T cells in Graves' hyperthyroidism and ophthalmopathy. The CDR3 consists of 13 residues. Germline V gives CDR1 SGHTA, CDR2 FQGTGA. With 5 bases removed from V and 9 bases from J, the gap between germline ends came to 14 bases. RNA transcripts provided the source from which TCR beta CDR3 regions were amplified. Using the HTBI primer set, a first-round RT-PCR was run on the TCR CDR3. TCRdb re-called the multiplex PCR reads with MiXCR, one entry per CDR3 protein. The data show roughly 420,000 distinct CDR3 sequences, with about 15% seen just once and around 7.7% held by the top ten. Whole-study findings and limits: Within blood appeared most thyroid clonotypes that had expanded above 0.001.

The material sequenced was blood. The chain uses TRBV7-3 and TRBJ2-1; D might be TRBD2 (6 bases). This clonotype was obtained from a woman between 18 and 30 years old with Graves' hyperthyroidism. The CDR3 DNA follows: TGTGCCAGCAGCAGGGCTAGCGCAGGTGAGCAGTTCTTC. It encodes CASSRASAGEQFF. Combining the CDR3 with reference TRBV7-3 and TRBJ2-1 gives the whole variable domain GAGVSQTPSNKVTEKGKYVELRCDPISGHTALYWYRQSLGQGPEFLIYFQGTGAADDSGLPNDRFFAVRPEGSVSTLKIQRTERGDSAVYLCASSRASAGEQFFGPGTRLTVL.